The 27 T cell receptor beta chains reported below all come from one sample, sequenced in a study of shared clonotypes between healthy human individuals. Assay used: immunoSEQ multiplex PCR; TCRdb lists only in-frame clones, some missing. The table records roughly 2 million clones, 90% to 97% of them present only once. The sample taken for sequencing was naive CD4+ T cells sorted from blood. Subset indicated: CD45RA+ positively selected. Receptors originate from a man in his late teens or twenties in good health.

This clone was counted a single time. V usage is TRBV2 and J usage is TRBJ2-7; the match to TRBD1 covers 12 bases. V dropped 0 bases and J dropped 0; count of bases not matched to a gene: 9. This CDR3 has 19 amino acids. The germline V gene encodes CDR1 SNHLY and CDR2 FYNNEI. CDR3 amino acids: CASSEALRDRGRGSYEQYF. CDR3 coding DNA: TGTGCCAGCAGTGAAGCGCTTCGGGACAGGGGGCGGGGCTCCTACGAGCAGTACTTC.

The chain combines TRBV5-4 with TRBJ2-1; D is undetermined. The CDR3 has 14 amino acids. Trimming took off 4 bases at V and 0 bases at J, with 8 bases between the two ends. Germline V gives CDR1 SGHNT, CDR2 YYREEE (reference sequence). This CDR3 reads CASSTSDSYNEQFF. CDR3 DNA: TGTGCCAGCAGCACTTCTGACTCCTACAATGAGCAGTTCTTC.

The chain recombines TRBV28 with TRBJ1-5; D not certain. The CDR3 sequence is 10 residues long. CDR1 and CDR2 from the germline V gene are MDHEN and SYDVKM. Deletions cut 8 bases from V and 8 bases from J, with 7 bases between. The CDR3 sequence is CASGSEPQHF. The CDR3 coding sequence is TGTGCCAGCGGATCGGAGCCCCAGCATTTT.

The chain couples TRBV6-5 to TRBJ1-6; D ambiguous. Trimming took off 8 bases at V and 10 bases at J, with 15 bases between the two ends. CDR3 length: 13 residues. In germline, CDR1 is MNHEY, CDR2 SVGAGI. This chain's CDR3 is CASHRVGESPLHF. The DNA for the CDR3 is TGTGCCAGCCATCGGGTTGGGGAATCACCCCTCCACTTT.

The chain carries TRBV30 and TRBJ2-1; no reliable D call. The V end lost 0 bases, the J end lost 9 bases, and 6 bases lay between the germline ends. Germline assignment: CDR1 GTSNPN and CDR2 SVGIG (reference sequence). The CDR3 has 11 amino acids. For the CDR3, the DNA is TGTGCCTGGAGTGTAGGTTTTGAGCAGTTCTTC. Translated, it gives CAWSVGFEQFF.

The CDR3 coding sequence is TGTGCCTGGACGGTCCTACCTAACAATGAGCAGTTCTTC. Translating gives CAWTVLPNNEQFF. The rearrangement uses TRBV30 and TRBJ2-1; D unclear. Trimming removed 4 bases at V and 5 bases at J, with 12 bases between. CDR3 length equals 13 residues. Germline CDR1 GTSNPN, CDR2 SVGIG (reference sequence).

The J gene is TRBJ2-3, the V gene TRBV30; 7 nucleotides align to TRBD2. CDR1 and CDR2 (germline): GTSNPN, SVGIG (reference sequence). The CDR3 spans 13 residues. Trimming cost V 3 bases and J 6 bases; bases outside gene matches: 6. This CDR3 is CAWRRDYPDTQYF. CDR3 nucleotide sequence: TGTGCCTGGAGGAGGGACTACCCTGATACGCAGTATTTT.

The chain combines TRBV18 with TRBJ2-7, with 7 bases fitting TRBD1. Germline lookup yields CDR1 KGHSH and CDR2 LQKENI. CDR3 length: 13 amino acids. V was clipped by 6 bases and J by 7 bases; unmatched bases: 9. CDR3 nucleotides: TGTGCCAGCTCCCTTGACAGGGTGGGGGAGCAGTACTTC. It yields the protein CASSLDRVGEQYF.

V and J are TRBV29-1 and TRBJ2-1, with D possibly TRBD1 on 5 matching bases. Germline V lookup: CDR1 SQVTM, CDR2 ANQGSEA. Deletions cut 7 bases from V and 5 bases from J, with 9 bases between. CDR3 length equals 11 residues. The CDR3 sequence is CSAMTDNEQFF. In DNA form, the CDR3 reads TGCAGCGCTATGACAGACAATGAGCAGTTCTTC.

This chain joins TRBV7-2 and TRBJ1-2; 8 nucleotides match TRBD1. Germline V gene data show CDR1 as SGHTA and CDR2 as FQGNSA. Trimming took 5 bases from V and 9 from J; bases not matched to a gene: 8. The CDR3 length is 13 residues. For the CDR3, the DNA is TGTGCCAGCAGCCCGGACAGGGTCTCGAGCTACACCTTC. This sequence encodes CASSPDRVSSYTF.

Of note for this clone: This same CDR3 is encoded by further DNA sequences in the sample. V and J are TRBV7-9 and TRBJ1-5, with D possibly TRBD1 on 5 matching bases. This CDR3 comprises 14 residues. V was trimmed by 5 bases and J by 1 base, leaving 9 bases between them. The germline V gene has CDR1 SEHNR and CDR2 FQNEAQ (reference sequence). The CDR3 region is CASSLTESNQPQHF. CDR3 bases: TGTGCCAGCAGCCTGACAGAGAGCAATCAGCCCCAGCATTTT.

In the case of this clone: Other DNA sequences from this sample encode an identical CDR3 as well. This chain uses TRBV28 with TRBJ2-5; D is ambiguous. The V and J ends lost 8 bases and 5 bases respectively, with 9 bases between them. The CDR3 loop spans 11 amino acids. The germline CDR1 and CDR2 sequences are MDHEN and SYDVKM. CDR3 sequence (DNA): TGTGCCAGCTCCCTAAGGGAGACCCAGTACTTC. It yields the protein CASSLRETQYF.

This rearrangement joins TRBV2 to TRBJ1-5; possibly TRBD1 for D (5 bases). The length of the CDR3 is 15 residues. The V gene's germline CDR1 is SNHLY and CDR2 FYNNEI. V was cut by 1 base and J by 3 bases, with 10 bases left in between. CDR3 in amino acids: CASSEGRGHNQPQHF. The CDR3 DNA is TGTGCCAGCAGTGAAGGAAGGGGCCACAATCAGCCCCAGCATTTT.

CDR3 bases: TGTGCCAGCAGCACCGGGGTCGGAGACTATGGCTACACCTTC. Amino acids: CASSTGVGDYGYTF. The V call is TRBV11-2, the J call TRBJ1-2; D ambiguous. The length of the CDR3 is 14 residues. Germline loops: CDR1 SGHAT, CDR2 FQNNGV. V dropped 5 bases and J dropped 3 bases, with 13 bases sitting between them. Full variable domain (outside the CDR3, taken from reference TRBV11-2 and TRBJ1-2): EAGVAQSPRYKIIEKRQSVAFWCNPISGHATLYWYQQILGQGPKLLIQFQNNGVVDDSQLPKDRFSAERLKGVDSTLKIQPAKLEDSAVYLCASSTGVGDYGYTFGSGTRLTVV.

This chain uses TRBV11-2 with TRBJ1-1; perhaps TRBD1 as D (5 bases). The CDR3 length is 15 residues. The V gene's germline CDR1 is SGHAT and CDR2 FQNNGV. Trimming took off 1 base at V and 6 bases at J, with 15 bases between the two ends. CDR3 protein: CASSLGAQGRPEAFF. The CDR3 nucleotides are TGTGCCAGCAGCTTAGGGGCCCAGGGAAGGCCTGAAGCTTTCTTT.

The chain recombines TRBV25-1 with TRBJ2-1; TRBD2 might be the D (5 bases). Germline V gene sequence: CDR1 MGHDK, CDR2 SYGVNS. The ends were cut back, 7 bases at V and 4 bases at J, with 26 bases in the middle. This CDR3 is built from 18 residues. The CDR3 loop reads CASIIIRLALEMYNEQFF. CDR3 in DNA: TGTGCCAGCATTATAATAAGGCTAGCCCTGGAGATGTACAATGAGCAGTTCTTC.

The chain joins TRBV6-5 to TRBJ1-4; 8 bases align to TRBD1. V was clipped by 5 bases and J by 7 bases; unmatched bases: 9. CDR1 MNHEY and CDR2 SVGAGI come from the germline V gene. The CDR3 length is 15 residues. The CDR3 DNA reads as TGTGCCAGCAGTCTCGGACAGGGTAGGAGTGAAAAACTGTTTTTT. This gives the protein CASSLGQGRSEKLFF.

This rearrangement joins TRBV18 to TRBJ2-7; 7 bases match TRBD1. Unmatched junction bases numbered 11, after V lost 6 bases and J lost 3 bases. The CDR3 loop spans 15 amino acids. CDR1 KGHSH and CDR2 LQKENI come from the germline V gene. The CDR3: CASSALGQINYEQYF. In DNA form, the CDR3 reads TGTGCCAGCTCGGCCCTGGGACAGATAAACTACGAGCAGTACTTC.

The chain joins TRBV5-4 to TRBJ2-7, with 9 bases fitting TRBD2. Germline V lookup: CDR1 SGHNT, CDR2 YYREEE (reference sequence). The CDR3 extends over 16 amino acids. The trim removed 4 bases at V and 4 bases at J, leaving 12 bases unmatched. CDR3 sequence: CASSLSGSSGIYEQYF. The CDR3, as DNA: TGTGCCAGCAGCCTCTCGGGGTCTAGCGGGATATACGAGCAGTACTTC.

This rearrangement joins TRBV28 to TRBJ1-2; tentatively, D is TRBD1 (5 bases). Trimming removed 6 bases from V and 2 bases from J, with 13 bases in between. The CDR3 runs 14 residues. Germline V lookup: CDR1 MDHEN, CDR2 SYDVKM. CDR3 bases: TGTGCCAGCAGACCCGGGGCGAAGAACTATGGCTACACCTTC. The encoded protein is CASRPGAKNYGYTF.

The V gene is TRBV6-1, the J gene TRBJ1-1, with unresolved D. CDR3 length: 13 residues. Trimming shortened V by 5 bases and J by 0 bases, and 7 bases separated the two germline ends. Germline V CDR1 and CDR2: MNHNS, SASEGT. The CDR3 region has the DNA TGTGCCAGCAGTAAGGCCATGAACACTGAAGCTTTCTTT. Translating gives CASSKAMNTEAFF.

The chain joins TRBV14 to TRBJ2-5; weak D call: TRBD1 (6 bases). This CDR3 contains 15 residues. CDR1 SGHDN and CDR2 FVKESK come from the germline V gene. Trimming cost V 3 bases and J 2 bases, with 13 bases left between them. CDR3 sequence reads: CASSQSGQPQETQYF. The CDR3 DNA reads TGTGCCAGCAGCCAGTCCGGACAGCCACAAGAGACCCAGTACTTC.

The CDR3 reads CASSPTGFAYEQYF. CDR3 in DNA: TGCGCCAGCAGCCCAACAGGGTTTGCCTACGAGCAGTACTTC. This chain connects TRBV5-1 to TRBJ2-7; D may be TRBD1 (6 bases). The CDR3 has 14 amino acids. CDR1 is SGHRS and CDR2 is YFSETQ in the germline V gene. Trimming removed 4 bases at V and 2 bases at J, with 13 bases between.

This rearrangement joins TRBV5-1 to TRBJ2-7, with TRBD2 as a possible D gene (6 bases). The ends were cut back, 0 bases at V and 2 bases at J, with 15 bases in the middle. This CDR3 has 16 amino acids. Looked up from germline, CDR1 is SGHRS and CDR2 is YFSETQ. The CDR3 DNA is TGCGCCAGCAGCTTGGGAGGGCTAGCGACAACCTACGAGCAGTACTTC. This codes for CASSLGGLATTYEQYF.

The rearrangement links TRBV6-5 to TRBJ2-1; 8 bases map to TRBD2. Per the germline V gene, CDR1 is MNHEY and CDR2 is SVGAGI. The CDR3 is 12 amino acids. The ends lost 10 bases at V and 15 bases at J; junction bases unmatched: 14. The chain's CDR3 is CATSPSGLGGFF. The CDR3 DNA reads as TGTGCCACCAGCCCTAGCGGGCTCGGAGGGTTCTTC.

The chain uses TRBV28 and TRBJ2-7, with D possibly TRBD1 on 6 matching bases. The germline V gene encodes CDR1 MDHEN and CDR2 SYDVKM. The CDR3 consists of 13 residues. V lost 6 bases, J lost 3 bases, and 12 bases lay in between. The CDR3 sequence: CASRAGAGYEQYF. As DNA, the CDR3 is TGTGCCAGCAGAGCAGGGGCAGGCTACGAGCAGTACTTC. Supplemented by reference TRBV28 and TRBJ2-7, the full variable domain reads DVKVTQSSRYLVKRTGEKVFLECVQDMDHENMFWYRQDPGLGLRLIYFSYDVKMKEKGDIPEGYSVSREKKERFSLILESASTNQTSMYLCASRAGAGYEQYFGPGTRLTVT.

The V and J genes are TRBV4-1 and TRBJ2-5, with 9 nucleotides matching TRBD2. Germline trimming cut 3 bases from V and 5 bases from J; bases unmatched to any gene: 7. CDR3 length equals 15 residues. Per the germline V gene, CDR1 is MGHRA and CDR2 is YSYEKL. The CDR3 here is CASSHGSGSPETQYF. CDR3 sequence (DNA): TGCGCCAGCAGCCATGGTAGCGGGAGCCCCGAGACCCAGTACTTC.